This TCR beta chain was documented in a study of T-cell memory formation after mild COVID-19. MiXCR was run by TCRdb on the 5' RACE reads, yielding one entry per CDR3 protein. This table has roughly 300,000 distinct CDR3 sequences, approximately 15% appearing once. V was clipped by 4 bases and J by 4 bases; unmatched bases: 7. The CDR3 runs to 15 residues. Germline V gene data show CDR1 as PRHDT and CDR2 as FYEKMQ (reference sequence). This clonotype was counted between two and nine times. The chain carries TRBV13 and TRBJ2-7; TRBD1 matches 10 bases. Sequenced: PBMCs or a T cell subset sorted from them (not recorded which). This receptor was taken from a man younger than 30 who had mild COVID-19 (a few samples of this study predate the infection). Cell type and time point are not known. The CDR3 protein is CASSYLAGQGYEQYV. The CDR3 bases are TGTGCCAGCAGCTACCTCGCGGGACAGGGGTACGAGCAGTACGTC.